The 11 T cell receptor beta chains below were found in one sample sequenced in a study of T cell repertoires in cytomegalovirus infection. TCRdb used MiXCR to reprocess the reads, holding one entry per CDR3 protein. The sample lists 300,000 to 400,000 distinct CDR3 sequences, over 7.5% seen once, with around 4% in the top ten. The sequenced sample was PBMCs. These receptors all stem from a human donor in good health (CMV status not recorded). Some clones in this sample may be carry-over from other donors' samples.

The sample holds many counts of this clonotype. The V call is TRBV10-3, the J call TRBJ2-7; perhaps D is TRBD1 or TRBD2 (5 bases each). The germline V gene encodes CDR1 ENHRY and CDR2 SYGVKD. Trimming stripped 8 bases from V and 5 bases from J, with 10 bases between. The CDR3 is 11 amino acids. For the CDR3, the DNA is TGTGCCATCGGGACCGAGCACGAGCAGTACTTC. This sequence encodes CAIGTEHEQYF.

This clonotype was picked up many times. The chain couples TRBV14 to TRBJ2-1; no reliable D call. CDR3 length: 15 amino acids. V lost 2 bases and J 0 bases, leaving 8 bases between the germline ends. Germline V gene sequence: CDR1 SGHDN, CDR2 FVKESK. Here the CDR3 reads CASSQIWSSYNEQFF. The CDR3, as DNA: TGTGCCAGCAGCCAAATTTGGAGCTCCTACAATGAGCAGTTCTTC.

This clonotype was detected many times. The chain couples TRBV7-2 to TRBJ1-6; D perhaps matches TRBD1 (5 bases). CDR1 is SGHTA, CDR2 FQGNSA, per germline. The CDR3 loop spans 14 amino acids. With 4 bases removed from V and 7 bases from J, the gap between germline ends came to 11 bases. The CDR3 loop is CASSSTGSNSPLHF. DNA for the CDR3: TGTGCCAGCAGCTCCACAGGTTCCAATTCACCCCTCCACTTT.

This clonotype has just a few counts. The chain has TRBV25-1 and TRBJ2-5; 7 nucleotides align to TRBD1. Unmatched junction bases numbered 10, after V lost 5 bases and J lost 4 bases. The CDR3 runs to 15 residues. Germline V gene data show CDR1 as MGHDK and CDR2 as SYGVNS. CDR3 nucleotide sequence: TGTGCCAGCAGTAAAGACAGGGTGTTTGGAGAGACCCAGTACTTC. Its translation: CASSKDRVFGETQYF.

In this sample, this clonotype turned up many times. The V call is TRBV12-3 or TRBV12-4, the J call TRBJ2-3; the match to TRBD1 covers 8 bases. J gave up 7 bases and V 7 bases, and 7 bases lay outside the gene matches. The CDR3 totals 13 residues. CDR3 nucleotides: TGTGCCAGCACCAGAACAGGGGGGCATACGCAGTATTTT. It yields the protein CASTRTGGHTQYF.

In its sample, this clonotype was seen many times. This sequence joins TRBV7-9 and TRBJ2-7, with D perhaps matching TRBD1 (6 bases). Germline V gene lookup returns CDR1 SEHNR and CDR2 FQNEAQ (reference sequence). Trimming removed 5 bases at V and 4 bases at J, with 15 bases between. The length of the CDR3 is 14 residues. The CDR3: CASSRRDNIYEQYF. The CDR3 bases are TGTGCCAGCAGCCGACGGGACAACATTTACGAGCAGTACTTC.

This clonotype was seen at least ten times. The rearrangement joins TRBV18 to TRBJ1-1, with a weak D call TRBD1 (5 bases). In germline, CDR1 is KGHSH, CDR2 LQKENI. The V gene lost 3 bases and the J gene lost 1 base, with 9 bases spanning the gap. The CDR3 loop spans 14 amino acids. CDR3 DNA: TGTGCCAGCTCACCGAATACAGGGAACACTGAAGCTTTCTTT. Translated: CASSPNTGNTEAFF.

This clonotype was detected many times. The V call is TRBV7-2, the J call TRBJ2-7, with D possibly matching TRBD2 (5 bases). The germline V and J ends were trimmed by 6 bases and 4 bases, with 16 bases remaining between them. This CDR3 region has 14 residues. CDR1 and CDR2 (germline): SGHTA, FQGNSA. CDR3 region: CASRIEGSDYEQYF. The CDR3 DNA reads TGTGCCAGCAGAATAGAGGGTTCCGATTACGAGCAGTACTTC.

This clonotype has at least ten counts. V and J are TRBV4-2 and TRBJ1-2, with 7 bases aligning to TRBD1. Germline values: CDR1 LGHNA, CDR2 YNFKEQ. This CDR3 comprises 14 residues. V lost 0 bases and J lost 4; bases outside the gene matches: 2. Written as DNA, the CDR3 is TGTGCCAGCAGCCAAGAGGAGGGGGCCTATGGCTACACCTTC. It codes for CASSQEEGAYGYTF.

This clonotype came up many times. The chain links TRBV11-1 to TRBJ2-1; 8 bases align to TRBD2. Losses at the gene ends were 2 bases for V and 0 bases for J; bases not matched to a gene: 9. CDR1 and CDR2 from the germline V gene are SGHAT and FQDESV (reference sequence). There are 18 residues in the CDR3. This CDR3 is CASSLRSLAGGSYNEQFF. CDR3 in DNA: TGTGCCAGCAGCTTAAGGTCTCTGGCGGGGGGCTCCTACAATGAGCAGTTCTTC.

As to this clonotype: It may be a read error: a sequence one base away is much more abundant. CDR3 sequence reads: CASSEGTTVGSPLDF. The DNA for the CDR3 is TGTGCCAGCAGTGAAGGAACCACAGTGGGTTCACCCCTCGACTTT. This chain uses TRBV2 with TRBJ1-6; D is uncertain. The CDR3 is made up of 15 amino acids. Looked up from germline, CDR1 is SNHLY and CDR2 is FYNNEI. The full variable domain, with the rest looked up from reference TRBV2 and TRBJ1-6, is EPEVTQTPSHQVTQMGQEVILRCVPISNHLYFYWYRQILGQKVEFLVSFYNNEISEKSEIFDDQFSVERPDGSNFTLKIRSTKLEDSAMYFCASSEGTTVGSPLDFGNGTRLTVT.